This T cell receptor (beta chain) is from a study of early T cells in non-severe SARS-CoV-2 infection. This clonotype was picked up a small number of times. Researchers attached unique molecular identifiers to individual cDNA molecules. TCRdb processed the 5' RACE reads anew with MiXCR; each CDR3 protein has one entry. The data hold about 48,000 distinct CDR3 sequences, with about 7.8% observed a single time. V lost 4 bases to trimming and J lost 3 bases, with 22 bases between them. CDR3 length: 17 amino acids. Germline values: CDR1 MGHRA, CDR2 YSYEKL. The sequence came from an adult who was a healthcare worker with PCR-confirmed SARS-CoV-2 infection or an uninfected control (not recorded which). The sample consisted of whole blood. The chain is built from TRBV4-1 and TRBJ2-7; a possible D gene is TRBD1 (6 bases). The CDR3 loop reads CASSPSTTGQPNYEQYF. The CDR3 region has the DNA TGCGCCAGCAGCCCCTCAACCACGGGACAACCAAACTACGAGCAGTACTTC.